This is a list of T cell receptor beta chains from one sample in a study of cytomegalovirus exposure and HLA in healthy donors. Sequencing used immunoSEQ multiplex PCR; TCRdb keeps in-frame clones, though not all of them. This sample has 90,000 to 110,000 clones; about 76% occur once, and the top ten carry roughly 8%. Source material: PBMCs. These receptors were collected from a man in his forties in good health and CMV-seronegative. The CDR3 runs from the conserved cysteine through the conserved F or W. The D gene is left open where the match is weak. Clone size is stated in some rows and not others, as once, few, many or a class when expanded.

cdr3_length: 13; d_call: .; j_call: TRBJ1-1; v_call: TRBV30; clone_size: once; cdr3_aa: CAWETGVWTEAFF; cdr3_nt: TGTGCCTGGGAAACAGGCGTATGGACTGAAGCTTTCTTT
cdr3_length: 18; d_call: .; j_call: TRBJ1-6; v_call: TRBV7-9; clone_size: .; cdr3_aa: CASSLVIQRSSYNSPLHF; cdr3_nt: TGTGCCAGCAGCTTAGTAATACAGCGGAGCTCCTATAATTCACCCCTCCACTTT
cdr3_length: 12; d_call: TRBD2; j_call: TRBJ2-7; v_call: TRBV29-1; clone_size: .; cdr3_aa: CSVEAGGYEQYF; cdr3_nt: TGCAGCGTTGAGGCGGGGGGCTACGAGCAGTACTTC
cdr3_length: 13; d_call: .; j_call: TRBJ1-5; v_call: TRBV18; clone_size: .; cdr3_aa: CASSPGGGQPQHF; cdr3_nt: TGTGCCAGCTCACCGGGGGGGGGTCAGCCCCAGCATTTT
cdr3_length: 14; d_call: .; j_call: TRBJ1-2; v_call: TRBV5-8; clone_size: .; cdr3_aa: CASSLVQADYGYTF; cdr3_nt: TGTGCCAGCAGCTTGGTACAGGCGGACTATGGCTACACCTTC
cdr3_length: 12; d_call: .; j_call: TRBJ1-1; v_call: TRBV7-9; clone_size: .; cdr3_aa: CSSSLVDTEAFF; cdr3_nt: TGTTCCAGCAGCTTAGTCGACACTGAAGCTTTCTTT
cdr3_length: 13; d_call: .; j_call: TRBJ2-7; v_call: TRBV2; clone_size: .; cdr3_aa: CASIGGSHREQYF; cdr3_nt: TGTGCCAGCATCGGGGGTAGCCACCGCGAGCAGTACTTC
cdr3_length: 14; d_call: .; j_call: TRBJ2-7; v_call: TRBV6-5; clone_size: .; cdr3_aa: CASSFRDTSYEQYF; cdr3_nt: TGTGCCAGCAGCTTCAGGGACACCTCCTACGAGCAGTACTTC
cdr3_length: 14; d_call: .; j_call: TRBJ1-1; v_call: TRBV7-2; clone_size: .; cdr3_aa: CASSRGGGATEAFF; cdr3_nt: TGTGCCAGCAGCCGCGGAGGGGGGGCCACTGAAGCTTTCTTT
cdr3_length: 14; d_call: .; j_call: TRBJ2-7; v_call: TRBV5-6; clone_size: .; cdr3_aa: CASSSSHMGREQYF; cdr3_nt: TGTGCCAGCAGCTCCTCCCATATGGGGCGCGAGCAGTACTTC
cdr3_length: 15; d_call: .; j_call: TRBJ1-5; v_call: TRBV19; clone_size: .; cdr3_aa: CASSKNPGGDQPQHF; cdr3_nt: TGTGCCAGTAGCAAAAACCCTGGCGGCGATCAGCCCCAGCATTTT
cdr3_length: 15; d_call: .; j_call: TRBJ2-1; v_call: TRBV2; clone_size: .; cdr3_aa: CASSEAPGRVNEQFF; cdr3_nt: TGTGCCAGCAGTGAAGCGCCGGGCAGGGTCAATGAGCAGTTCTTC
cdr3_length: 13; d_call: TRBD1; j_call: TRBJ2-7; v_call: TRBV10-3; clone_size: .; cdr3_aa: CAISTGQFYEQYF; cdr3_nt: TGTGCCATCAGTACGGGACAGTTCTACGAGCAGTACTTC
cdr3_length: 16; d_call: TRBD1; j_call: TRBJ2-1; v_call: TRBV2; clone_size: .; cdr3_aa: CASSEIWGTADNEQFF; cdr3_nt: TGTGCCAGCAGTGAAATTTGGGGGACAGCGGACAATGAGCAGTTCTTC
cdr3_length: 15; d_call: .; j_call: TRBJ1-3; v_call: TRBV9; clone_size: .; cdr3_aa: CASSDQTGFGNTIYF; cdr3_nt: TGTGCCAGCAGCGACCAGACAGGCTTTGGAAACACCATATATTTT
cdr3_length: 14; d_call: TRBD2; j_call: TRBJ2-4; v_call: TRBV19; clone_size: .; cdr3_aa: CASGLGGAKNIQYF; cdr3_nt: TGTGCCAGTGGCCTGGGGGGGGCCAAAAACATTCAGTACTTC
cdr3_length: 14; d_call: TRBD1; j_call: TRBJ2-2; v_call: TRBV6-5; clone_size: .; cdr3_aa: CASSRTGYTGELFF; cdr3_nt: TGTGCCAGCAGTCGGACAGGGTACACCGGGGAGCTGTTTTTT
cdr3_length: 13; d_call: TRBD2; j_call: TRBJ2-5; v_call: TRBV5-4; clone_size: .; cdr3_aa: CASRMGGEETQYF; cdr3_nt: TGTGCCAGCAGGATGGGGGGGGAAGAGACCCAGTACTTC
cdr3_length: 14; d_call: TRBD1; j_call: TRBJ1-1; v_call: TRBV6-1; clone_size: few; cdr3_aa: CASREDRAACEAFF; cdr3_nt: TGTGCCAGCAGAGAAGACAGGGCGGCCTGTGAAGCTTTCTTT
cdr3_length: 16; d_call: TRBD1; j_call: TRBJ2-3; v_call: TRBV11-2; clone_size: .; cdr3_aa: CASSLVPGTGTDTQYF; cdr3_nt: TGTGCCAGCAGCTTAGTGCCCGGGACAGGCACAGATACGCAGTATTTT
cdr3_length: 15; d_call: .; j_call: TRBJ2-7; v_call: TRBV4-3; clone_size: .; cdr3_aa: CASSQTRQEGYEQYF; cdr3_nt: TGCGCCAGCAGCCAGACTCGACAGGAAGGCTACGAGCAGTACTTC
cdr3_length: 16; d_call: TRBD2; j_call: TRBJ2-7; v_call: TRBV7-8; clone_size: .; cdr3_aa: CASSRKGLAGGYEQYF; cdr3_nt: TGTGCCAGCAGCCGCAAGGGACTAGCGGGGGGTTACGAGCAGTACTTC
cdr3_length: 16; d_call: TRBD2; j_call: TRBJ2-3; v_call: TRBV4-1; clone_size: few; cdr3_aa: CASSQFTSGGSDTQYF; cdr3_nt: TGCGCCAGCAGCCAATTCACTAGCGGGGGGTCAGATACGCAGTATTTT
cdr3_length: 13; d_call: .; j_call: TRBJ1-5; v_call: TRBV10-3; clone_size: .; cdr3_aa: CASDGGGNQPQHF; cdr3_nt: TGTGCCTCCGATGGGGGAGGTAATCAGCCCCAGCATTTT
cdr3_length: 14; d_call: TRBD1; j_call: TRBJ2-1; v_call: TRBV6-5; clone_size: .; cdr3_aa: CASSSDRGWNEQFF; cdr3_nt: TGTGCCAGCAGTTCGGACAGGGGGTGGAATGAGCAGTTCTTC
cdr3_length: 18; d_call: TRBD2; j_call: TRBJ2-6; v_call: TRBV4-1; clone_size: .; cdr3_aa: CASSQDKRGGSGANVLTF; cdr3_nt: TGCGCCAGCAGCCAAGATAAGCGGGGGGGCTCTGGGGCCAACGTCCTGACTTTC
cdr3_length: 17; d_call: TRBD1; j_call: TRBJ1-5; v_call: TRBV7-2; clone_size: .; cdr3_aa: CASSLRDSKNSNQPQHF; cdr3_nt: TGTGCCAGCAGCTTAAGGGACAGCAAAAATAGCAATCAGCCCCAGCATTTT
cdr3_length: 14; d_call: TRBD1; j_call: TRBJ2-7; v_call: TRBV10-3; clone_size: .; cdr3_aa: CAISDRTGSYEQYF; cdr3_nt: TGTGCCATCAGCGATCGGACAGGGTCCTACGAGCAGTACTTC
cdr3_length: 15; d_call: TRBD1; j_call: TRBJ1-6; v_call: TRBV6-5; clone_size: few; cdr3_aa: CASSQGQGARSPLHF; cdr3_nt: TGTGCCAGCAGCCAGGGACAGGGGGCGCGTTCACCCCTCCACTTT
cdr3_length: 13; d_call: .; j_call: TRBJ1-1; v_call: TRBV6-5; clone_size: .; cdr3_aa: CASKGGPAAEAFF; cdr3_nt: TGTGCCAGCAAAGGGGGTCCGGCGGCTGAAGCTTTCTTT
cdr3_length: 16; d_call: TRBD2; j_call: TRBJ2-7; v_call: TRBV29-1; clone_size: .; cdr3_aa: CSVEVLRVAGEYEQYF; cdr3_nt: TGCAGCGTTGAAGTCCTTCGTGTAGCGGGGGAGTACGAGCAGTACTTC
cdr3_length: 14; d_call: .; j_call: TRBJ1-4; v_call: TRBV7-6; clone_size: .; cdr3_aa: CASSPGATNEKLFF; cdr3_nt: TGTGCCAGCAGCCCAGGGGCAACTAATGAAAAACTGTTTTTT
cdr3_length: 15; d_call: TRBD1; j_call: TRBJ2-7; v_call: TRBV6-1; clone_size: .; cdr3_aa: CASSELTGATYEQYF; cdr3_nt: TGTGCCAGCAGTGAGTTAACAGGGGCGACCTACGAGCAGTACTTC
cdr3_length: 16; d_call: .; j_call: TRBJ1-4; v_call: TRBV28; clone_size: .; cdr3_aa: CASSLSGISTNEKLFF; cdr3_nt: TGTGCCAGCAGTTTATCGGGGATTAGTACTAATGAAAAACTGTTTTTT
cdr3_length: 11; d_call: .; j_call: TRBJ2-1; v_call: TRBV7-9; clone_size: few; cdr3_aa: CASSLGHEQFF; cdr3_nt: TGTGCCAGCAGCTTGGGGCATGAGCAGTTCTTC
cdr3_length: 11; d_call: .; j_call: TRBJ2-1; v_call: TRBV20-1; clone_size: .; cdr3_aa: CSALTATEQFF; cdr3_nt: TGCAGTGCTTTGACAGCCACGGAGCAGTTCTTC
cdr3_length: 14; d_call: .; j_call: TRBJ1-5; v_call: TRBV9; clone_size: few; cdr3_aa: CASSVDGSNQPQHF; cdr3_nt: TGTGCCAGCAGCGTTGACGGGAGCAATCAGCCCCAGCATTTT
cdr3_length: 13; d_call: .; j_call: TRBJ1-2; v_call: TRBV7-2; clone_size: .; cdr3_aa: CASSQQGNYGYTF; cdr3_nt: TGTGCCAGCAGCCAACAGGGAAACTATGGCTACACCTTC
cdr3_length: 12; d_call: .; j_call: TRBJ2-2; v_call: TRBV2; clone_size: once; cdr3_aa: CATTLGAGELFF; cdr3_nt: TGTGCCACCACGCTCGGGGCCGGGGAGCTGTTTTTT
cdr3_length: 16; d_call: TRBD1; j_call: TRBJ1-2; v_call: TRBV18; clone_size: .; cdr3_aa: CASSPGTGSTNYGYTF; cdr3_nt: TGTGCCAGCTCACCGGGGACAGGGAGCACCAACTATGGCTACACCTTC
cdr3_length: 12; d_call: .; j_call: TRBJ1-2; v_call: TRBV30; clone_size: few; cdr3_aa: CAWREAGGAFTF; cdr3_nt: TGTGCCTGGAGGGAGGCGGGGGGTGCTTTCACCTTC
cdr3_length: 14; d_call: TRBD1; j_call: TRBJ2-7; v_call: TRBV5-1; clone_size: .; cdr3_aa: CASSAGDSDYEQYF; cdr3_nt: TGCGCCAGCAGCGCCGGGGACAGCGACTACGAGCAGTACTTC
cdr3_length: 12; d_call: .; j_call: TRBJ2-4; v_call: TRBV11-1; clone_size: .; cdr3_aa: CASSREQGIQYF; cdr3_nt: TGTGCCAGCAGCCGGGAACAGGGCATTCAGTACTTC
cdr3_length: 14; d_call: .; j_call: TRBJ1-1; v_call: TRBV11-2; clone_size: once; cdr3_aa: CASSLDRGNTEAFF; cdr3_nt: TGTGCCAGCAGCTTAGATCGGGGGAACACTGAAGCTTTCTTT
cdr3_length: 11; d_call: .; j_call: TRBJ2-1; v_call: TRBV29-1; clone_size: .; cdr3_aa: CSVSRDNEQFF; cdr3_nt: TGCAGCGTCTCCAGGGACAATGAGCAGTTCTTC
cdr3_length: 14; d_call: .; j_call: TRBJ2-5; v_call: TRBV11-2; clone_size: once; cdr3_aa: CASNPRGTQETQYF; cdr3_nt: TGTGCCTCGAATCCACGGGGGACCCAAGAGACCCAGTACTTC
cdr3_length: 14; d_call: .; j_call: TRBJ2-5; v_call: TRBV29-1; clone_size: .; cdr3_aa: CSVVNAGRGETQYF; cdr3_nt: TGCAGCGTTGTTAATGCAGGGCGGGGAGAGACCCAGTACTTC
cdr3_length: 16; d_call: .; j_call: TRBJ1-5; v_call: TRBV7-9; clone_size: .; cdr3_aa: CASSLEAGDSNQPQHF; cdr3_nt: TGTGCCAGCAGCTTAGAGGCAGGGGATAGCAATCAGCCCCAGCATTTT
cdr3_length: 15; d_call: TRBD2; j_call: TRBJ2-3; v_call: TRBV25-1; clone_size: few; cdr3_aa: CASTRSGGSTDTQYF; cdr3_nt: TGTGCCAGCACAAGAAGCGGGGGAAGCACAGATACGCAGTATTTT
cdr3_length: 13; d_call: .; j_call: TRBJ2-3; v_call: TRBV4-3; clone_size: .; cdr3_aa: CASSPTSADTQYF; cdr3_nt: TGCGCCAGCAGCCCGACTTCGGCAGATACGCAGTATTTT
cdr3_length: 15; d_call: TRBD1; j_call: TRBJ1-2; v_call: TRBV7-9; clone_size: few; cdr3_aa: CASSARDRGLGGYTF; cdr3_nt: TGTGCCAGCAGCGCACGGGACAGGGGTTTAGGTGGCTACACCTTC
cdr3_length: 12; d_call: .; j_call: TRBJ2-1; v_call: TRBV5-1; clone_size: few; cdr3_aa: CASSLMGHEQFF; cdr3_nt: TGCGCCAGCAGCTTGATGGGCCATGAGCAGTTCTTC
cdr3_length: 14; d_call: .; j_call: TRBJ2-5; v_call: TRBV5-1; clone_size: .; cdr3_aa: CASSSRHGAETQYF; cdr3_nt: TGCGCCAGCAGCTCCCGGCATGGGGCGGAGACCCAGTACTTC
cdr3_length: 13; d_call: .; j_call: TRBJ2-5; v_call: TRBV5-6; clone_size: .; cdr3_aa: CASSWTNQETQYF; cdr3_nt: TGTGCCAGCAGCTGGACTAACCAAGAGACCCAGTACTTC
cdr3_length: 15; d_call: TRBD1; j_call: TRBJ2-1; v_call: TRBV4-3; clone_size: .; cdr3_aa: CASSQTDRDLNEQFF; cdr3_nt: TGCGCCAGCAGCCAGACCGACAGGGACCTCAATGAGCAGTTCTTC
cdr3_length: 13; d_call: TRBD1; j_call: TRBJ1-2; v_call: TRBV5-1; clone_size: .; cdr3_aa: CASSSGQGDGYTF; cdr3_nt: TGCGCCAGCAGCTCTGGACAGGGCGATGGCTACACCTTC
cdr3_length: 15; d_call: TRBD1; j_call: TRBJ2-7; v_call: TRBV4-3; clone_size: few; cdr3_aa: CASSQGGTGLYEQYF; cdr3_nt: TGCGCCAGCAGCCAAGGCGGGACAGGGCTCTACGAGCAGTACTTC
cdr3_length: 14; d_call: TRBD1; j_call: TRBJ1-5; v_call: TRBV2; clone_size: .; cdr3_aa: CASRRDRGMEPQHF; cdr3_nt: TGTGCCAGTCGCCGCGACAGGGGTATGGAGCCCCAGCATTTT
cdr3_length: 19; d_call: .; j_call: TRBJ1-5; v_call: TRBV5-1; clone_size: .; cdr3_aa: CASSLLIFSGDYSNQPQHF; cdr3_nt: TGCGCCAGCAGCTTGTTAATTTTTTCCGGGGACTATAGCAATCAGCCCCAGCATTTT